The sequence of this T cell receptor (beta chain) was determined in a study of blood T cell repertoires in COVID-19. Study in general: Donors in the United States, Italy and Spain gave samples during acute or convalescent COVID-19. T cells, B-cell-depleted T cells, or PBMCs supplied cDNA or gDNA.

The CDR3 is made up of 12 amino acids. CDR1 and CDR2 from the germline V gene are MDHEN and SYDVKM. V lost 2 bases to trimming and J lost 8 bases, with 9 bases between them. In the study's own analysis: It was from reference gene primer amplification that nucleated cell counts were estimated. Some clones are missing from TCRdb's copy, which holds only in-frame ones; the method was immunoSEQ multiplex PCR. The D gene and trimming were derived from the DNA, and the V and J assignments and clone size from that table. The table lists 200,000 or so clones, around 80% of them singletons. The sequence derives from a human donor in a cohort sampled during active COVID-19. This chain connects TRBV28 to TRBJ1-2; D is perhaps TRBD1 (6 bases). Specimen: peripheral blood. The CDR3 DNA reads as TGTGCCAGCAGTTTAGCAGGGGTAGGCTACACCTTC. It is translated as CASSLAGVGYTF.